These 20 T cell receptor beta chains originate from one sample sequenced in a study of blood T cell repertoires in COVID-19. The repertoire was sequenced with immunoSEQ multiplex PCR; TCRdb's copy has only in-frame clones and lacks some. This table holds roughly 410,000 clones, about 89% found once. The sequenced sample consisted of peripheral blood. These receptors came from a woman aged 60-75 years with COVID-19, enrolled during active disease.

The genes are TRBV5-1 and TRBJ1-3; 10 bases match TRBD1. The CDR3 extends over 16 amino acids. V shed 4 bases and J 3 bases; nucleotides not matched to a gene: 7. Germline CDR1 reads SGHRS; CDR2 reads YFSETQ. The CDR3 reads CASSVAGTGDGNTIYF. CDR3 DNA sequence: TGCGCCAGCAGCGTAGCCGGGACAGGGGATGGAAACACCATATATTTT.

This clone was seen a handful of times. This rearrangement joins TRBV5-1 to TRBJ1-3; tentatively, D is TRBD1 (6 bases). The ends were cut back, 0 bases at V and 2 bases at J, with 6 bases in the middle. The germline CDR1 and CDR2 sequences are SGHRS and YFSETQ. The CDR3 is made up of 14 amino acids. The CDR3 bases are TGCGCCAGCAGCTTGGCAGGGGCTGGAAACACCATATATTTT. Residues: CASSLAGAGNTIYF.

This clone was counted once. The chain links TRBV5-8 to TRBJ2-7; TRBD1 agrees at 11 bases. CDR1 is SGHTS and CDR2 is YDEGEE in the germline V gene. J gave up 6 bases and V 2 bases, and 4 bases lay outside the gene matches. The CDR3 consists of 14 residues. CDR3 sequence reads: CASSFWTGGGEQYF. DNA of the CDR3: TGTGCCAGCAGCTTCTGGACAGGGGGCGGCGAGCAGTACTTC.

The chain uses TRBV7-2 and TRBJ2-7; TRBD2 agrees at 8 bases. Losses at the gene ends were 1 base for V and 6 bases for J; bases not matched to a gene: 5. The length of the CDR3 is 14 residues. Germline CDR1 SGHTA, CDR2 FQGNSA. CDR3: CASSLGGGSREQYF. In DNA form, the CDR3 reads TGTGCCAGCAGCTTAGGCGGGGGGAGCCGCGAGCAGTACTTC.

V usage is TRBV5-1 and J usage is TRBJ1-6; D gene ambiguous. V was trimmed by 4 bases and J by 9 bases, leaving 11 bases between them. The CDR3 length is 13 residues. In germline, CDR1 is SGHRS, CDR2 YFSETQ. This CDR3 is CASSSERGSPLHF. DNA of the CDR3: TGCGCCAGCAGCAGCGAGCGGGGTTCACCCCTCCACTTT.

This clone has just a few counts. V usage is TRBV5-1 and J usage is TRBJ1-6; D may be TRBD1 (5 bases). In germline, CDR1 is SGHRS, CDR2 YFSETQ. The CDR3 is made up of 14 amino acids. V lost 0 bases to trimming and J lost 7 bases, with 8 bases between them. As DNA, the CDR3 is TGCGCCAGCAGCTTGGGACAGCAAAATTCACCCCTCCACTTT. Its translation is CASSLGQQNSPLHF.

The chain uses TRBV12-3 or TRBV12-4 and TRBJ1-1, with unresolved D. This CDR3 has 12 amino acids. V was trimmed by 4 bases and J by 5 bases, leaving 8 bases between them. In DNA form, the CDR3 reads TGTGCCAGCAGTTATACAGTAACTGAAGCTTTCTTT. It encodes CASSYTVTEAFF.

Notes on this clone: The conserved final phenylalanine or tryptophan is absent from the CDR3, which likely points to a read error. Because the CDR3's place on the DNA is in doubt, the DNA is left out and the CDR3 is given as listed by TCRdb. The rearrangement joins TRBV5-1 to TRBJ1-3. Germline-derived CDR1 and CDR2 are SGHRS and YFSETQ. A total of 9 residues make up the CDR3, ends included. This CDR3 is CASSPILLR.

The chain links TRBV10-1 to TRBJ2-3; the D gene is possibly TRBD2 (5 bases). Trimming stripped 2 bases from V and 1 base from J, with 10 bases between. This CDR3 region has 15 residues. The germline V gene has CDR1 WNHNN and CDR2 SYGVQD (reference sequence). CDR3 sequence reads: CASSERRQGTDTQYF. The CDR3, as DNA: TGCGCCAGCAGTGAGAGGAGGCAGGGCACAGATACGCAGTATTTT.

The chain combines TRBV3-1 (or the pseudogene TRBV3-2) with TRBJ2-1; 8 bases agree with TRBD2. The CDR3 sequence is 19 residues long. CDR1 and CDR2 from the germline V gene are LGHDT and YNNKEL (reference sequence). Germline trimming cut 2 bases from V and 6 bases from J; bases unmatched to any gene: 18. CDR3 in amino acids: CASSQRNGVRTSPRNEQFF. CDR3 DNA sequence: TGTGCCAGCAGCCAAAGGAACGGTGTGCGGACTAGCCCCCGCAATGAGCAGTTCTTC.

The CDR3 sequence is CASSLEARMSRGTEAFF. The DNA for the CDR3 is TGTGCCAGCAGCTTAGAGGCTCGGATGAGCAGGGGCACTGAAGCTTTCTTT. This chain links TRBV7-6 with TRBJ1-1; a weak D match, TRBD1 (6 bases). The CDR3 loop spans 17 amino acids. Germline-derived CDR1 and CDR2 are SGHVS and FNYEAQ. Trimming removed 1 base at V and 4 bases at J, with 19 bases between.

The V gene is TRBV19, the J gene TRBJ1-3; 8 bases map to TRBD1. The trim removed 5 bases at V and 0 bases at J, leaving 9 bases unmatched. Germline V gene lookup returns CDR1 LNHDA and CDR2 SQIVND (reference sequence). This CDR3 comprises 17 residues. CDR3 in amino acids: CASSPGTGPASGNTIYF. The DNA for the CDR3 is TGTGCCAGTAGTCCTGGGACAGGACCTGCCTCTGGAAACACCATATATTTT.

The chain links TRBV15 to TRBJ1-1, with D unclear. This CDR3 comprises 12 residues. Germline CDR1 and CDR2: LNHNV and YYDKDF (reference sequence). Trimming stripped 1 base from V and 6 bases from J, with 6 bases between. The CDR3 region is CATSRGVSEAFF. CDR3 nucleotides: TGTGCCACCAGCAGAGGAGTATCTGAAGCTTTCTTT.

The V call is TRBV7-2, the J call TRBJ1-2; D is ambiguous. V lost 2 bases and J lost 8, with 12 bases in between. Per germline, CDR1 SGHTA and CDR2 FQGNSA. This CDR3 has 13 amino acids. In DNA form, the CDR3 reads TGTGCCAGCAGCTTAAGGCAGTTGGGCGGCTACACCTTC. This codes for CASSLRQLGGYTF. Full variable domain (remainder filled in from reference TRBV7-2 and TRBJ1-2): GAGVSQSPSNKVTEKGKDVELRCDPISGHTALYWYRQSLGQGLEFLIYFQGNSAPDKSGLPSDRFSAERTGGSVSTLTIQRTQQEDSAVYLCASSLRQLGGYTFGSGTRLTVV.

In this sample, this clone turned up once. The chain has TRBV6-5 and TRBJ1-1; D call uncertain. Trimming pared 0 bases from V and 2 bases from J, leaving 13 bases between. The CDR3 has 16 residues. Germline V gene sequence: CDR1 MNHEY, CDR2 SVGAGI. CDR3 coding DNA: TGTGCCAGCAGTTACTCGAGTCACAGACTAAACACTGAAGCTTTCTTT. Encoded protein: CASSYSSHRLNTEAFF.

V is TRBV6-5 and J is TRBJ2-1; 8 nucleotides line up with TRBD2. V trimming: 5 bases; J trimming: 9 bases; junction bases outside the gene matches: 9. This CDR3 comprises 14 residues. CDR1 and CDR2 from the germline V gene are MNHEY and SVGAGI. CDR3 sequence: CASSPGGALTEQFF. Here the CDR3 DNA reads TGTGCCAGCAGTCCCGGGGGGGCCCTCACTGAGCAGTTCTTC.

The rearrangement joins TRBV28 to TRBJ1-2, with unresolved D. Between the trimmed V and J ends, which lost 7 bases and 2 bases, there was a span of 14 bases. This CDR3 contains 14 residues. CDR1 MDHEN and CDR2 SYDVKM come from the germline V gene. The CDR3 is CASTRPAFNYGYTF. CDR3 bases: TGTGCCAGCACGAGGCCCGCCTTCAACTATGGCTACACCTTC.

The chain recombines TRBV9 with TRBJ1-2, with 8 bases lining up with TRBD1. The germline V gene encodes CDR1 SGDLS and CDR2 YYNGEE. The CDR3 extends over 15 amino acids. V lost 0 bases and J lost 7; bases outside the gene matches: 8. The CDR3: CASSVAADRAIGYTF. CDR3 coding DNA: TGTGCCAGCAGCGTAGCTGCGGACAGGGCAATTGGCTACACCTTC.

This chain uses TRBV6-6 with TRBJ1-4, with D uncertain. CDR3 length: 16 residues. The germline V gene encodes CDR1 MNHNY and CDR2 SVGAGI (reference sequence). Trimming left V 0 bases short and J 2 bases short, with 10 bases between. As DNA, the CDR3 is TGTGCCAGCAGTTACTCGATCGGGTCGACTAATGAAAAACTGTTTTTT. This gives the protein CASSYSIGSTNEKLFF.

The chain carries TRBV5-8 and TRBJ1-3; D gene unclear. CDR3 length: 14 residues. Germline CDR1 and CDR2: SGHTS and YDEGEE. V shed 4 bases and J shed 0 bases, with 8 bases lying between them. The CDR3 is CASSPFVSGNTIYF. Here the CDR3 DNA reads TGTGCCAGCAGCCCGTTTGTCTCTGGAAACACCATATATTTT.